Listed here are 21 T cell receptor beta chains from one sample, sequenced in a study of blood T cell repertoires in COVID-19. Profiled with immunoSEQ multiplex PCR; TCRdb holds only in-frame clones, not every one. In the table there are around 80,000 clones, about 85% of which are singletons. Source material: peripheral blood. These receptors originate from a human donor in a cohort sampled during active COVID-19.

The chain couples TRBV19 to TRBJ1-5; 7 bases map to TRBD1. The CDR3 contains 15 residues. The ends lost 5 bases at V and 4 bases at J; junction bases unmatched: 8. The germline gives CDR1 LNHDA, CDR2 SQIVND (reference sequence). CDR3 residues: CASSAKGAENQPQHF. In nucleotides, the CDR3 is TGTGCCAGTAGTGCCAAGGGGGCGGAGAATCAGCCCCAGCATTTT.

This clone was counted only a few times. The chain is built from TRBV29-1 and TRBJ2-7; D is possibly TRBD1 (6 bases). The ends were cut back, 6 bases at V and 0 bases at J, with 12 bases in the middle. The CDR3 length is 13 residues. Per germline, CDR1 SQVTM and CDR2 ANQGSEA. The CDR3 nucleotides read TGCAGCGTGTCCACAGGGAGCTCCTACGAGCAGTACTTC. It encodes CSVSTGSSYEQYF.

The gene calls are TRBV6-6 and TRBJ1-1; weak D call: TRBD1 (6 bases). This CDR3 spans 13 amino acids. The V gene's germline CDR1 is MNHNY and CDR2 SVGAGI (reference sequence). Trimming took 6 bases from V and 6 from J, leaving 14 bases between them. This chain's CDR3 is CASSYGTPPEAFF. The DNA for the CDR3 is TGTGCCAGCAGCTACGGGACACCCCCTGAAGCTTTCTTT.

V usage is TRBV7-6 and J usage is TRBJ2-2; no reliable D call. The germline V gene has CDR1 SGHVS and CDR2 FNYEAQ. CDR3 length: 16 residues. Deletions cut 5 bases from V and 0 bases from J, with 13 bases between. The CDR3 DNA reads as TGTGCCAGCAGCCTATCGGTACAGTCGAACACCGGGGAGCTGTTTTTT. Translated, it gives CASSLSVQSNTGELFF.

The chain joins TRBV24-1 to TRBJ2-1; 8 nucleotides match TRBD1. Germline CDR1 and CDR2: KGHDR and SFDVKD. V shed 4 bases, J shed 6 bases, and the junction held 7 bases outside the gene matches. The CDR3 is made up of 15 amino acids. CDR3 sequence reads: CATSDPGQGSNEQFF. CDR3 nucleotide sequence: TGTGCCACCAGTGACCCTGGACAGGGCAGCAATGAGCAGTTCTTC.

The gene calls are TRBV18 and TRBJ1-1; D is ambiguous. The germline V and J ends were trimmed by 2 bases and 4 bases, with 14 bases remaining between them. Germline V lookup: CDR1 KGHSH, CDR2 LQKENI. CDR3 length: 15 residues. The CDR3 protein is CASSPSQASGTEAFF. The CDR3 nucleotides read TGTGCCAGCTCACCAAGCCAGGCGAGCGGCACTGAAGCTTTCTTT.

V is TRBV5-6 and J is TRBJ2-1; 9 bases are shared with TRBD1. The CDR3 spans 15 residues. CDR1 is SGHDT, CDR2 YYEEEE, per germline. Trimming removed 3 bases from V and 0 bases from J; junction bases left unmatched: 1. CDR3 residues: CASSSTGGSYNEQFF. The DNA of the CDR3 is TGTGCCAGCAGCTCGACAGGGGGCTCCTACAATGAGCAGTTCTTC.

This clone occurred once. V is TRBV18 and J is TRBJ2-1; D might be TRBD2 (6 bases). The CDR3 consists of 15 residues. The V and J ends lost 4 bases and 4 bases respectively, with 14 bases between them. Germline-derived CDR1 and CDR2 are KGHSH and LQKENI. This chain's CDR3 is CASSRQTGRYNEQFF. DNA of the CDR3: TGTGCCAGCTCACGTCAGACGGGGAGGTACAATGAGCAGTTCTTC.

The chain uses TRBV12-3 or TRBV12-4 and TRBJ2-5, with TRBD1 identical over 7 bases. V lost 6 bases, J lost 5 bases, and 0 bases stayed unmatched. This CDR3 comprises 11 residues. The CDR3 DNA reads as TGTGCCAGCAGGACAGGGGAGACCCAGTACTTC. This translates into CASRTGETQYF.

This clone was seen a single time. The chain has TRBV19 and TRBJ2-5, with D uncertain. V was clipped by 5 bases and J by 2 bases, with 9 bases between them. Germline V CDR1 and CDR2: LNHDA, SQIVND (reference sequence). There are 13 residues in the CDR3. CDR3 coding DNA: TGTGCCAGTAGTGTGCGAATGCAAGAGACCCAGTACTTC. As protein: CASSVRMQETQYF.

V gene TRBV6-5 combines with J gene TRBJ2-3; D remains ambiguous. The CDR3 sequence is 12 residues long. V was pared by 10 bases and J by 5 bases, with 13 bases between. Per the germline V gene, CDR1 is MNHEY and CDR2 is SVGAGI. The CDR3 spells CATMRLGDTQYF. For the CDR3, the DNA is TGTGCCACCATGAGACTCGGAGATACGCAGTATTTT.

The chain links TRBV10-1 to TRBJ2-2; D ambiguous. CDR3 length: 15 amino acids. V gave up 6 bases and J gave up 0 bases, with 11 bases separating them. The germline V gene has CDR1 WNHNN and CDR2 SYGVQD (reference sequence). CDR3 DNA sequence: TGCGCCAGCAGCAAGACTTACGCGAACACCGGGGAGCTGTTTTTT. Its translation: CASSKTYANTGELFF.

Regarding this clone: Other DNA sequences in the sample encode the same CDR3. This chain's CDR3 is CASHRGTNEKLFF. For the CDR3, the DNA is TGTGCTAGCCACAGGGGAACTAATGAAAAACTGTTTTTT. The chain joins TRBV28 to TRBJ1-4; TRBD1 aligns across 7 bases. CDR1 is MDHEN and CDR2 is SYDVKM in the germline V gene. This CDR3 is 13 amino acids long.

The chain combines TRBV3-1 (or the pseudogene TRBV3-2) with TRBJ2-1, with 7 bases identical to TRBD1. CDR1 is LGHDT, CDR2 YNNKEL, per germline (reference sequence). This CDR3 is built from 15 residues. The V gene end was trimmed by 4 bases and the J gene end by 0 bases; junction bases not matched to a gene: 3. CDR3 DNA sequence: TGTGCCAGCAGCCGGGACAGAAGCTCCTACAATGAGCAGTTCTTC. This gives the protein CASSRDRSSYNEQFF.

This chain links TRBV7-2 with TRBJ2-7; 8 bases fit TRBD1. Germline lookup yields CDR1 SGHTA and CDR2 FQGNSA. CDR3 length: 17 amino acids. Trimming cost V 5 bases and J 4 bases; bases outside gene matches: 16. The chain's CDR3 is CASSPPLGQGEEYEQYF. In DNA form, the CDR3 reads TGTGCCAGCAGCCCCCCCCTCGGACAGGGTGAGGAGTACGAGCAGTACTTC.

The chain links TRBV10-3 to TRBJ2-1; D perhaps matches TRBD1 (7 bases). Per the germline V gene, CDR1 is ENHRY and CDR2 is SYGVKD. Trimming took 0 bases from V and 2 from J, leaving 14 bases between them. The CDR3 extends over 17 amino acids. CDR3 in amino acids: CAISESRGGTAYNEQFF. The CDR3 DNA reads TGTGCCATCAGTGAGTCCCGCGGCGGGACAGCCTACAATGAGCAGTTCTTC.

The chain couples TRBV7-9 to TRBJ2-3, with 13 nucleotides matching TRBD2. The V gene end was trimmed by 6 bases and the J gene end by 6 bases; junction bases not matched to a gene: 0. Germline V gene data show CDR1 as SEHNR and CDR2 as FQNEAQ (reference sequence). The CDR3 runs to 13 residues. CDR3 coding DNA: TGTGCCAGCAGGACTAGCGGGGGGGATACGCAGTATTTT. Residues: CASRTSGGDTQYF.

CDR3 coding DNA: TGTGCCAGCATGAGGAGACAGGGGCCCTCCTACGAGCAGTACTTC. Amino acids: CASMRRQGPSYEQYF. The chain uses TRBV11-3 and TRBJ2-7, with 8 bases identical to TRBD1. Germline trimming cut 7 bases from V and 0 bases from J; bases unmatched to any gene: 8. The length of the CDR3 is 15 residues. The germline gives CDR1 SGHNT, CDR2 YENEEA.

The chain carries TRBV5-1 and TRBJ1-6, with D hard to call. V lost 3 bases to trimming and J lost 0 bases, with 7 bases between them. CDR3 length: 15 amino acids. Germline CDR1 reads SGHRS; CDR2 reads YFSETQ. CDR3 nucleotide sequence: TGCGCCAGCAGCTCAACAGACTCCTATAATTCACCCCTCCACTTT. It translates to CASSSTDSYNSPLHF.

The CDR3 DNA reads as TGTGCCAGCAGGCGAGACCCGACTAGCGGGGGCACAGATACGCAGTATTTT. It translates to CASRRDPTSGGTDTQYF. V and J are TRBV6-6 and TRBJ2-3; 11 bases align to TRBD2. This CDR3 has 17 amino acids. The germline gives CDR1 MNHNY, CDR2 SVGAGI (reference sequence). The V segment lost 6 bases and the J segment 1 base; nucleotides outside the gene matches: 9.

This chain uses TRBV10-1 with TRBJ2-5, with 9 bases that match TRBD2. J gave up 2 bases and V 5 bases, and 9 bases lay outside the gene matches. The length of the CDR3 is 16 residues. Germline CDR1 is WNHNN and CDR2 is SYGVQD (reference sequence). The CDR3 is CASSLFPAGGQETQYF. The CDR3 DNA is TGCGCCAGCAGTCTCTTCCCAGCGGGAGGTCAAGAGACCCAGTACTTC.